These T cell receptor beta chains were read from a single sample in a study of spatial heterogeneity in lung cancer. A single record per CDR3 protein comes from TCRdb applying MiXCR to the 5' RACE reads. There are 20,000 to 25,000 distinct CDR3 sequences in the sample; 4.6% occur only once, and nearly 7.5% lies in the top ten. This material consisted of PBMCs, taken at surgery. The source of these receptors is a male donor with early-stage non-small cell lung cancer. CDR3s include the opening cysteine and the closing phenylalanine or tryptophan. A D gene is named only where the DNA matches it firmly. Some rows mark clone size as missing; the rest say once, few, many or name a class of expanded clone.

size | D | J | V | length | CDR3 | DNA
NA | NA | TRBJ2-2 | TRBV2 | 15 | CASLSPRGGTGELFF | TGTGCCTCCCTGAGCCCCAGGGGGGGTACCGGGGAGCTGTTTTTT
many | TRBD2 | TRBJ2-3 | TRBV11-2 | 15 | CASSLGWTGGDTQYF | TGTGCCAGCAGCTTAGGGTGGACGGGGGGAGATACGCAGTATTTT
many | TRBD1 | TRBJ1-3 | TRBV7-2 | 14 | CASSDGTVGNTIYF | TGTGCCAGCAGCGACGGGACAGTAGGAAACACCATATATTTT
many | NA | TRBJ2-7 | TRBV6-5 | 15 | CASSYSTGGAYEQYF | TGTGCCAGCAGTTACTCGACCGGGGGCGCCTACGAGCAGTACTTC
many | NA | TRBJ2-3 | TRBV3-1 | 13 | CASSHGSTDTQYF | TGTGCCAGCAGCCATGGCAGCACAGATACGCAGTATTTT
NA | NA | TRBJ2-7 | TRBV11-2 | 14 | CASSLGYASLKQYF | TGTGCCAGCAGCTTAGGGTATGCCTCTCTCAAGCAGTACTTC
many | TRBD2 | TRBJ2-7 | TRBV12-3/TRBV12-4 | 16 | CASSFSASGSSYEQYF | TGTGCCAGCAGTTTCTCGGCTAGCGGGAGCTCCTACGAGCAGTACTTC
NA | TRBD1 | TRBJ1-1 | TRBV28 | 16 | CASPTGTGRENTEAFF | TGTGCCAGCCCCACCGGGACAGGGCGTGAGAACACTGAAGCTTTCTTT
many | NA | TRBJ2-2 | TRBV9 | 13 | CASSATNTVELFF | TGTGCCAGCAGCGCCACAAACACCGTGGAGCTGTTTTTT
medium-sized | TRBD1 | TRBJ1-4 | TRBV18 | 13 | CASSRDSGEKLFF | TGTGCCAGCTCAAGGGACAGCGGAGAAAAACTGTTTTTT
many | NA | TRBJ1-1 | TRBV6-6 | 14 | CASTPSQGRTEAFF | TGTGCCAGCACCCCCTCCCAGGGGAGGACTGAAGCTTTCTTT
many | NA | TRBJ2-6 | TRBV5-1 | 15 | CASSLPSAGANVLTF | TGCGCCAGCAGCCTCCCATCCGCTGGGGCCAACGTCCTGACTTTC
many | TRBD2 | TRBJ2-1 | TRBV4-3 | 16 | CASSQVAGGPVDEQFF | TGCGCCAGCAGCCAAGTAGCGGGAGGGCCGGTTGATGAGCAGTTCTTC
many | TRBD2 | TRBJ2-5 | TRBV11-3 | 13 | CASSRDYRETQYF | TGTGCCAGCAGCCGGGACTATCGAGAGACCCAGTACTTC
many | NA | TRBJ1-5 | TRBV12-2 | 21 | CASRLALFFPSRVRGNQPQHF | TGTGCAAGTCGCTTAGCGCTGTTTTTTCCTAGTAGGGTTCGGGGCAATCAGCCCCAGCATTTT
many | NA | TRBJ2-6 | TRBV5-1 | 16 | CASRMDKSSGANVLTF | TGCGCCAGCAGGATGGACAAATCCTCTGGGGCCAACGTCCTGACTTTC
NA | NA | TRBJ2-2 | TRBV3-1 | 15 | CASSRRGLMNGELFF | TGTGCCAGCAGCCGGAGGGGACTCATGAACGGGGAGCTGTTTTTT
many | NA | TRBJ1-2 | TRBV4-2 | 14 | CASSQDGRNYGYTF | TGTGCCAGCAGCCAAGACGGCAGAAACTATGGCTACACCTTC
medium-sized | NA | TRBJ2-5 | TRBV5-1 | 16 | CASSFGRGADQETQYF | TGCGCCAGCAGCTTTGGCCGGGGGGCAGACCAAGAGACCCAGTACTTC
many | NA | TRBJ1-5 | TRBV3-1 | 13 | CASSQTENQPQHF | TGTGCCAGCAGCCAAACCGAAAATCAGCCCCAGCATTTT
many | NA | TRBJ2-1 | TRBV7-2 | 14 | CASSLAQRDNEQFF | TGTGCCAGCAGCTTAGCCCAACGGGACAATGAGCAGTTCTTC
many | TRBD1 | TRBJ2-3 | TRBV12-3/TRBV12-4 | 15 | CASSQQTGGRDTQYF | TGTGCCAGCAGCCAACAGACAGGGGGTCGGGATACGCAGTATTTT
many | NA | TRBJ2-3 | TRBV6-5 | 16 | CASSYGLGGWTDTQYF | TGTGCCAGCAGTTACGGCCTAGGGGGGTGGACAGATACGCAGTATTTT
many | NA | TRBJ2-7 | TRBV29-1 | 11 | CSVGGKNEQYF | TGCAGCGTTGGGGGAAAAAACGAGCAGTACTTC
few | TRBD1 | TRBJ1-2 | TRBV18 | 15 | CASSPGQSNNYGYTF | TGTGCCAGCTCACCGGGACAGTCGAATAACTATGGCTACACCTTC
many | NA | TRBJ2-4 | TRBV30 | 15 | CAWSVRQAAKNIQYF | TGTGCCTGGAGTGTGAGACAGGCAGCCAAAAACATTCAGTACTTC
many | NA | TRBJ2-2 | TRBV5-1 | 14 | CASSLSGNFGELFF | TGCGCCAGCAGCTTGTCAGGAAATTTCGGGGAGCTGTTTTTT
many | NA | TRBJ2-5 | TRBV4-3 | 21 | CASSQGLQGATGLADQETQYF | TGCGCCAGCAGCCAAGGCTTACAGGGGGCGACAGGACTAGCGGATCAAGAGACCCAGTACTTC
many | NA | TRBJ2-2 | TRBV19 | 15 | CASSMLPTDTGELFF | TGTGCCAGTAGTATGCTTCCAACGGACACCGGGGAGCTGTTTTTT
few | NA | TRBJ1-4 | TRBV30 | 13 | CAWSQGGNEKLFF | TGTGCCTGGAGTCAGGGAGGTAATGAAAAACTGTTTTTT
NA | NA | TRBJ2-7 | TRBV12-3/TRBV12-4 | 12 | CASSLGAYEQYF | TGTGCCAGCAGTTTGGGAGCCTACGAGCAGTACTTC
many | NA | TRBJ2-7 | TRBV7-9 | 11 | CAIVIGYEQYF | TGTGCCATTGTAATAGGCTACGAGCAGTACTTC